The clone carrying this TCR beta chain showed up just a few times. What it binds is unknown. The data were taken from a study of cytomegalovirus exposure and HLA in healthy donors. Across the whole study: The roughly 100 million unique TCR beta sequences, from 150 million to 200 million T cells, were found by an earlier analysis.

Regarding the study as a whole: V- and J-gene trimming in TCR beta was tied to a missense DCLRE1C variant by an analysis performed later. What was likely a sequencing artifact was a cluster of highly shared sequence variants. A later analysis by the authors found several of the most significant clusters apparently linked to common viral pathogens.

Primers: 60 Vbeta forward and 13 Jbeta reverse. The data were produced by immunoSEQ multiplex PCR, yet TCRdb's version contains in-frame clones alone and is incomplete. This sample carries 150,000 to 200,000 clones, 10% to 15% of them seen once, and the ten largest clones take about 7.8%. Germline CDR1 is SQVTM and CDR2 is ANQGSEA. After removal of 7 bases from V and 5 bases from J, the junction contained 2 bases not matched to a gene. The length of the CDR3 is 12 residues. The receptor was derived from a man aged 50 or older in good health and CMV-seropositive. The chain employs TRBV29-1 and TRBJ1-1; TRBD1 matches 12 bases. Specimen: PBMCs. DNA of the CDR3: TGCAGCGGGGACAGGGGGCGAACTGAAGCTTTCTTT. This encodes CSGDRGRTEAFF.